The T cell receptor (beta chain) described here comes from a study of blood T cell repertoires in COVID-19. About the research overall: Sources were T cells, B-cell-depleted T cells, or PBMCs; the material itself was cDNA or gDNA.

Sequencing was performed with immunoSEQ multiplex PCR; in TCRdb, only in-frame clones are kept and a portion is missing. In the table there are 270,000 or so clones, 83% of which are singletons. Sequencing was done on a sample of peripheral blood. This TCR derives from a woman between 50 and 59 years old who had recovered from COVID-19.

CDR3 sequence: CASSSGGSRYNSPLHF. CDR3 nucleotides: TGTGCCAGCTCCTCCGGGGGGAGCCGATATAATTCACCCCTCCACTTT. V gene TRBV28 combines with J gene TRBJ1-6, with TRBD1 as a possible D gene (5 bases). The CDR3 consists of 16 residues. Germline V lookup: CDR1 MDHEN, CDR2 SYDVKM. V lost 8 bases, J lost 4 bases, and 18 bases lay in between.